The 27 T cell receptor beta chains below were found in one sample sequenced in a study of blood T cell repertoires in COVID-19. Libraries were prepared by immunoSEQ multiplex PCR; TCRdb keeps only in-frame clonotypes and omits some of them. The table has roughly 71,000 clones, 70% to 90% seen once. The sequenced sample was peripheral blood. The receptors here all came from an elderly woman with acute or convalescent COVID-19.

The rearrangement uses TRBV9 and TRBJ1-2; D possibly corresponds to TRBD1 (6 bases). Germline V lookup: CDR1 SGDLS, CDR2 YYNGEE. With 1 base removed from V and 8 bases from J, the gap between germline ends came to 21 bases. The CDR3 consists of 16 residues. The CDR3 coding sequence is TGTGCCAGCAGCGTACTGGCAGGGGAAACGGTGTACGGCTACACCTTC. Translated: CASSVLAGETVYGYTF. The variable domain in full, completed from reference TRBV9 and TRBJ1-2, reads DSGVTQTPKHLITATGQRVTLRCSPRSGDLSVYWYQQSLDQGLQFLIQYYNGEERAKGNILERFSAQQFPDLHSELNLSSLELGDSALYFCASSVLAGETVYGYTFGSGTRLTVV.

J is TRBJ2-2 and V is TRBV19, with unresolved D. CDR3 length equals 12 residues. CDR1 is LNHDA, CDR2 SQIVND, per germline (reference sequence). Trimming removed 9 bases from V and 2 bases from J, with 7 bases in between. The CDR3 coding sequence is TGTGCCAGCCCTTCTAACACCGGGGAGCTGTTTTTT. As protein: CASPSNTGELFF.

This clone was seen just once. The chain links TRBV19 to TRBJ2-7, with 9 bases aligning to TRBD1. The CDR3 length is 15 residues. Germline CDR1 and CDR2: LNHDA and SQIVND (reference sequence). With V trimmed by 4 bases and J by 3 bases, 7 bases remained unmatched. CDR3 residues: CASSKGQGTGYEQYF. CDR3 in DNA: TGTGCCAGTAGTAAAGGACAGGGGACAGGCTACGAGCAGTACTTC. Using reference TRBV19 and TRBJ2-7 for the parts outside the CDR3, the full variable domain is DGGITQSPKYLFRKEGQNVTLSCEQNLNHDAMYWYRQDPGQGLRLIYYSQIVNDFQKGDIAEGYSVSREKKESFPLTVTSAQKNPTAFYLCASSKGQGTGYEQYFGPGTRLTVT.

CDR3 sequence: CAWRANRNTEAFF. The CDR3 bases are TGTGCCTGGAGAGCCAACAGGAACACTGAAGCTTTCTTT. The V call is TRBV30, the J call TRBJ1-1, with D uncertain. The germline V and J ends were trimmed by 3 bases and 1 base, with 9 bases remaining between them. The CDR3 runs 13 residues. Germline-derived CDR1 and CDR2 are GTSNPN and SVGIG (reference sequence).

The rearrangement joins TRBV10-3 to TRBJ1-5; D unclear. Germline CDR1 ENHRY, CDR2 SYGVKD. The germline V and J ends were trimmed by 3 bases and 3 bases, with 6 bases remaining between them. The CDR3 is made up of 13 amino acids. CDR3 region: CAISESVNQPQHF. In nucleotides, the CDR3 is TGTGCCATCAGTGAATCAGTCAATCAGCCCCAGCATTTT.

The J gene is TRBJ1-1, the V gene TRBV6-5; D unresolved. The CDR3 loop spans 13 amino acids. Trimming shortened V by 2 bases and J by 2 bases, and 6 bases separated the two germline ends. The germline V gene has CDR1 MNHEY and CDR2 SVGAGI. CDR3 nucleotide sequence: TGTGCCAGCAGTTACGGGCCAAACACTGAAGCTTTCTTT. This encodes CASSYGPNTEAFF.

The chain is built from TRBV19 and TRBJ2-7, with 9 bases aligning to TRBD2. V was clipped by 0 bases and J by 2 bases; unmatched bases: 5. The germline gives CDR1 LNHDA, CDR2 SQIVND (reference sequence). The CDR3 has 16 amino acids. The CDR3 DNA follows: TGTGCCAGTAGTATAGATCTTGCGGGAGGGACCTACGAGCAGTACTTC. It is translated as CASSIDLAGGTYEQYF. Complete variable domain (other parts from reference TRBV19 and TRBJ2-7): DGGITQSPKYLFRKEGQNVTLSCEQNLNHDAMYWYRQDPGQGLRLIYYSQIVNDFQKGDIAEGYSVSREKKESFPLTVTSAQKNPTAFYLCASSIDLAGGTYEQYFGPGTRLTVT.

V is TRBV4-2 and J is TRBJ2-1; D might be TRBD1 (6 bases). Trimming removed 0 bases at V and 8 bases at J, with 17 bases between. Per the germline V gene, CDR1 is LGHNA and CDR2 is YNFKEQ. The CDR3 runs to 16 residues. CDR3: CASSQEWSRGVDEQFF. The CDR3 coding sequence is TGTGCCAGCAGCCAAGAGTGGTCCAGGGGAGTGGATGAGCAGTTCTTC.

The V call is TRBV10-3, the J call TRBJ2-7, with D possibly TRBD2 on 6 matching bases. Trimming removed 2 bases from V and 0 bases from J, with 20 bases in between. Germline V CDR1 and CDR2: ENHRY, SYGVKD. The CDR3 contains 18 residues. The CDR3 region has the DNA TGTGCCATCAGTGAGGTTCTCACCGGGACTCCTTACTCCTACGAGCAGTACTTC. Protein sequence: CAISEVLTGTPYSYEQYF.

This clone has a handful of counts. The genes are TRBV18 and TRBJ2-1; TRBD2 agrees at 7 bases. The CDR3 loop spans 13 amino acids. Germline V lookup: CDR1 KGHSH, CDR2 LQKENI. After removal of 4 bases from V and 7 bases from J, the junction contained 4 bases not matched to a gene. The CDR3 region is CASSRTRGNEQFF. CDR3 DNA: TGTGCCAGCTCACGGACTAGGGGAAATGAGCAGTTCTTC.

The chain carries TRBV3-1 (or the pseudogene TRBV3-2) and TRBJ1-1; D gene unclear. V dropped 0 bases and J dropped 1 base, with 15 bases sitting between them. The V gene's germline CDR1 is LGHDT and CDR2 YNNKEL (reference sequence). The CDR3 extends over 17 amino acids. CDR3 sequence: CASSQDLPNSGNTEAFF. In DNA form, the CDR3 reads TGTGCCAGCAGCCAAGATCTGCCCAATTCAGGGAACACTGAAGCTTTCTTT.

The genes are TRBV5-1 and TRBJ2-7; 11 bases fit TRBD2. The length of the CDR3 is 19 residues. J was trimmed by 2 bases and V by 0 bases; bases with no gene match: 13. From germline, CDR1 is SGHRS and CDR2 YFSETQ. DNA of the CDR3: TGCGCCAGCAGCTTGGAGCCTAGCGGGGGGCCGACTGCAGCCTACGAGCAGTACTTC. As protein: CASSLEPSGGPTAAYEQYF.

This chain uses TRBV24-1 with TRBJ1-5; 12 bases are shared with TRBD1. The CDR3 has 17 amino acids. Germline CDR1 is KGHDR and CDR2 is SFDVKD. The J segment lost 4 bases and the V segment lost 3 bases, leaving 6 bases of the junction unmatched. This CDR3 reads CATSDEGQGAFNQPQHF. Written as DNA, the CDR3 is TGTGCCACCAGTGATGAGGGACAGGGGGCGTTTAATCAGCCCCAGCATTTT.

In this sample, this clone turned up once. The CDR3 bases are TGTGCCAGCAGTTTTGAGGTAGGGGGCTCTGAAGCTTTCTTT. This translates into CASSFEVGGSEAFF. The V call is TRBV27, the J call TRBJ1-1, with 7 bases that match TRBD1. The CDR3 has 14 residues. Germline lookup yields CDR1 MNHEY and CDR2 SMNVEV (reference sequence). V trimming: 3 bases; J trimming: 6 bases; junction bases outside the gene matches: 7.

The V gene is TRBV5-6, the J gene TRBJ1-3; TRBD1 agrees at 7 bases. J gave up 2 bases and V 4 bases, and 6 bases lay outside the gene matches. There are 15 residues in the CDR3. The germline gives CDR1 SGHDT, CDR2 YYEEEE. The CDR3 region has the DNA TGTGCCAGCAGCCTGACAGGGTTTGCTGGAAACACCATATATTTT. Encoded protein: CASSLTGFAGNTIYF.

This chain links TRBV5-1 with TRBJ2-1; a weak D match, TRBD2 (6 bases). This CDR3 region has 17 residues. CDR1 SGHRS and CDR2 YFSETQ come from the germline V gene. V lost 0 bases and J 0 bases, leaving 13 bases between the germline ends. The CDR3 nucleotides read TGCGCCAGCAGCTTGGCCCCGGCGGGGAGCTCCTACAATGAGCAGTTCTTC. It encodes CASSLAPAGSSYNEQFF. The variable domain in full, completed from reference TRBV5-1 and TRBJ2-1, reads KAGVTQTPRYLIKTRGQQVTLSCSPISGHRSVSWYQQTPGQGLQFLFEYFSETQRNKGNFPGRFSGRQFSNSRSEMNVSTLELGDSALYLCASSLAPAGSSYNEQFFGPGTRLTVL.

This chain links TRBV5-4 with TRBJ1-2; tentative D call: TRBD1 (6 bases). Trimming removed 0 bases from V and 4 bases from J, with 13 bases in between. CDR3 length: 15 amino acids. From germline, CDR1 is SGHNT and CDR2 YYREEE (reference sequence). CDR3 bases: TGTGCCAGCAGCTTGGAGCACAGGGTGAGCTATGGCTACACCTTC. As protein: CASSLEHRVSYGYTF.

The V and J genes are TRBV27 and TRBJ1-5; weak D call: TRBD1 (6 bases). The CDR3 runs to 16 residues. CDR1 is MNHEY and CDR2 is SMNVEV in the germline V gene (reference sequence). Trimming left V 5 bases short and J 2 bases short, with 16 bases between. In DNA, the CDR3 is TGTGCCAGCAGTCAGCGCCAGGGGACGCGCAATCAGCCCCAGCATTTT. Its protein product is CASSQRQGTRNQPQHF.

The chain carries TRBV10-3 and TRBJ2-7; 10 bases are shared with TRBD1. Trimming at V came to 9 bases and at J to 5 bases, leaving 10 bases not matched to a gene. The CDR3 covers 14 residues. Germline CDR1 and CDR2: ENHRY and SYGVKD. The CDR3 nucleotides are TGTGCCATACAGGTAGACAGGGGGCGGAACGAGCAGTACTTC. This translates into CAIQVDRGRNEQYF.

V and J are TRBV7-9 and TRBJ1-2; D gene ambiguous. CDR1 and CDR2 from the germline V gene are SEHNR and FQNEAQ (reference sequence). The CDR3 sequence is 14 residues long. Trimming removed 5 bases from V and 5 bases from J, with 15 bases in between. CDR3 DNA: TGTGCCAGCAGCAGATTGACCGAGGATTATGGCTACACCTTC. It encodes CASSRLTEDYGYTF. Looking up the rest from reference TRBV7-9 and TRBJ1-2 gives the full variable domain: DTGVSQNPRHKITKRGQNVTFRCDPISEHNRLYWYRQTLGQGPEFLTYFQNEAQLEKSRLLSDRFSAERPKGSFSTLEIQRTEQGDSAMYLCASSRLTEDYGYTFGSGTRLTVV.

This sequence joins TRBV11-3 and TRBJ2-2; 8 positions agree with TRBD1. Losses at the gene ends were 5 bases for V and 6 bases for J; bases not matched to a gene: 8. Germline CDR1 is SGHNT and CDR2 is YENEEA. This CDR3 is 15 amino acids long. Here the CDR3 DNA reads TGTGCCAGCAGCCGGACAGGGTTTTCCGCCGGGGAGCTGTTTTTT. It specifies CASSRTGFSAGELFF. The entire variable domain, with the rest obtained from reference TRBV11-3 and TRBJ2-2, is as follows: EAGVVQSPRYKIIEKKQPVAFWCNPISGHNTLYWYLQNLGQGPELLIRYENEEAVDDSQLPKDRFSAERLKGVDSTLKIQPAELGDSAVYLCASSRTGFSAGELFFGEGSRLTVL.

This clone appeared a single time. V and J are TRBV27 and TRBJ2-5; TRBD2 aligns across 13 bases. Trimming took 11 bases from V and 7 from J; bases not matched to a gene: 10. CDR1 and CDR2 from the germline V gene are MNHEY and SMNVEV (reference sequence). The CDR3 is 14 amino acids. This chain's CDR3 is CASKGTSGIRTQYF. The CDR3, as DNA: TGTGCCTCCAAGGGGACTAGCGGGATCAGGACCCAGTACTTC.

As DNA, the CDR3 is TGTGCCTGTGACTTAGACAATCAGCCCCAGCATTTT. Translation: CACDLDNQPQHF. The chain recombines TRBV30 with TRBJ1-5; no clear D gene. With 6 bases removed from V and 3 bases from J, the gap between germline ends came to 9 bases. Per the germline V gene, CDR1 is GTSNPN and CDR2 is SVGIG (reference sequence). The CDR3 length is 12 residues.

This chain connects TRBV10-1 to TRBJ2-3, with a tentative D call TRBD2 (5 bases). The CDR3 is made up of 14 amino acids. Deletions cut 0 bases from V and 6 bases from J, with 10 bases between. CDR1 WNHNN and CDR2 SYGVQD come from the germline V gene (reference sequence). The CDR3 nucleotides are TGCGCCAGCAGTGAGTCGACGGGGTTGGATACGCAGTATTTT. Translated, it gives CASSESTGLDTQYF.

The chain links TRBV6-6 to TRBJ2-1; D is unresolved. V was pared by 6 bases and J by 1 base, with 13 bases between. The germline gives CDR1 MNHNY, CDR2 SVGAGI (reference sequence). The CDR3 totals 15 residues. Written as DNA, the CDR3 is TGTGCCAGCAGCCTACTTGGAGATTCCTACAATGAGCAGTTCTTC. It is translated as CASSLLGDSYNEQFF.

The CDR3 sequence: CASSGGRRDTQYF. As DNA, the CDR3 is TGTGCCAGCAGTGGGGGCAGAAGGGATACGCAGTATTTT. This rearrangement joins TRBV12-3 or TRBV12-4 to TRBJ2-3; D possibly corresponds to TRBD1 (6 bases). This CDR3 comprises 13 residues. V lost 5 bases, J lost 6 bases, and 12 bases lay in between.

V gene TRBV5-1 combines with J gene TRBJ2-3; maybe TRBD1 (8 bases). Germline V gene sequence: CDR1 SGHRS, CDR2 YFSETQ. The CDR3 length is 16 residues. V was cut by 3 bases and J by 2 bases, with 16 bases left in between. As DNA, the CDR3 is TGCGCCAGCAGCTCTGGACAGGGACTATTCACAGATACGCAGTATTTT. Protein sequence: CASSSGQGLFTDTQYF.